Listed here are 6 T cell receptor beta chains from one sample, sequenced in a study of identical twins. Via MiXCR, TCRdb re-called the 5' RACE reads, giving one row per CDR3 protein. Of about 340,000 distinct CDR3 sequences in the sample, approximately 8.7% were seen once. Sample: naive T cells sorted from blood. These receptors all come from a woman aged 45-65 years in good health.

The chain has TRBV10-3 and TRBJ1-6; the D is unclear. From germline, CDR1 is ENHRY and CDR2 SYGVKD. This CDR3 contains 15 residues. V dropped 0 bases and J dropped 4 bases, with 7 bases sitting between them. In DNA, the CDR3 is TGTGCCATCAGTGAGTCTGGCGGTTATAATTCACCCCTCCACTTT. Translated, it gives CAISESGGYNSPLHF.

This chain links TRBV12-3 or TRBV12-4 with TRBJ1-1; D is ambiguous. Trimming cost V 7 bases and J 0 bases, with 15 bases left between them. The CDR3 runs to 15 residues. The CDR3 loop is CASTMEGWMNTEAFF. CDR3 nucleotides: TGTGCCAGCACCATGGAAGGGTGGATGAACACTGAAGCTTTCTTT.

Ten or more counts support this clonotype. The chain combines TRBV7-9 with TRBJ2-3; D perhaps matches TRBD2 (8 bases). Per germline, CDR1 SEHNR and CDR2 FQNEAQ (reference sequence). Trimming shortened V by 2 bases and J by 11 bases, and 20 bases separated the two germline ends. There are 15 residues in the CDR3. CDR3 region: CASSLPSGHRGRQYF. The CDR3 DNA is TGTGCCAGCAGCTTACCTAGCGGGCACAGGGGTAGGCAGTATTTT. The variable domain in full, with the rest retrieved from reference TRBV7-9 and TRBJ2-3, is DTGVSQNPRHKITKRGQNVTFRCDPISEHNRLYWYRQTLGQGPEFLTYFQNEAQLEKSRLLSDRFSAERPKGSFSTLEIQRTEQGDSAMYLCASSLPSGHRGRQYFGPGTRLTVL.

The V call is TRBV5-1, the J call TRBJ2-7; D is ambiguous. Germline V CDR1 and CDR2: SGHRS, YFSETQ. The CDR3 is made up of 14 amino acids. Trimming left V 0 bases short and J 7 bases short, with 14 bases between. The chain's CDR3 is CASSLGAHTEEQYV. In nucleotides, the CDR3 is TGCGCCAGCAGCTTGGGGGCACACACGGAAGAGCAGTACGTC.

The chain employs TRBV4-1 and TRBJ1-4; D is undetermined. The V gene lost 1 base and the J gene lost 7 bases, with 7 bases spanning the gap. Germline-derived CDR1 and CDR2 are MGHRA and YSYEKL. CDR3 size: 13 residues. CDR3 sequence (DNA): TGCGCCAGCAGCCAAGCGGTTGGTGAAAAACTGTTTTTT. Translating it yields CASSQAVGEKLFF.

The genes are TRBV6-7 and TRBJ2-1; D is uncertain. TRBV6-7 falls under the ORF class, with uncertain function. This CDR3 region has 15 residues. The V end lost 0 bases, the J end lost 6 bases, and 12 bases lay between the germline ends. CDR3 nucleotides: TGTGCCAGCAGTTACTCGAAATCCCGGTCCAATGAGCAGTTCTTC. Its protein is CASSYSKSRSNEQFF.